The T cell receptor beta chain under discussion was sequenced for a study of shared clonotypes between healthy human individuals. Regarding the study as a whole: Memory subsets generally showed lower estimated richness than naive subsets.

Turning to this clone: Its antigen remains unknown.

Terminally differentiated effector memory CD45RA+ cells were left out of the naive CD8 fraction, which was CD45RO-negative and positively selected for CCR7. The sorted-subset replicate PCRs were given 200 ng DNA, which is 31,000 or so T cell genomes. Profiled with immunoSEQ multiplex PCR; TCRdb holds only in-frame clones, not every one. The sample lists around 1,900,000 clones, about 94% occurring once. The CDR3 has 17 residues. The germline V gene encodes CDR1 MNHEY and CDR2 SMNVEV (reference sequence). Trimming took 4 bases from V and 7 from J, leaving 22 bases between them. The chain uses TRBV27 and TRBJ1-4; perhaps TRBD1 as D (6 bases). The sample comprised naive CD8+ T cells from PBMCs. This clonotype was sampled from a man between 18 and 29 years old in good health. Some clones in this sample may be carry-over from other donors' samples. CDR3 sequence: CASSSLRIQGVGEKLFF. Written as DNA, the CDR3 is TGTGCCAGCAGTTCCCTTAGAATACAGGGAGTAGGTGAAAAACTGTTTTTT.